The clone carrying this TCR beta chain turned up a few times. This sample stems from a study of blood T cell repertoires in COVID-19. Study-wide context: COVID-19 samples collected from the United States, Italy and Spain covered acute and convalescent phases. PBMCs, B-cell-depleted T cells, or T cells provided the cDNA or gDNA that made up the material.

How the authors handled the data: Reference gene primer amplification gave estimated nucleated cell counts. Sequencing used immunoSEQ multiplex PCR; TCRdb keeps in-frame clones, though not all of them. The V and J calls and clone size are taken from that table; D and trimming were inferred from the DNA. Of 55,000 to 75,000 clones detected, approximately 86% appear once; the ten largest clones hold around 7.4%. Material for sequencing was peripheral blood. The origin of this receptor is a human donor with active COVID-19. The donor label of this sample is uncertain.

The CDR3 DNA reads as TGCGCCAGCAGCTTGGACAAAAGGGAGGATGAGCAGTTCTTC. This translates into CASSLDKREDEQFF. The J gene is TRBJ2-1, the V gene TRBV5-1; TRBD2 is a possible D gene (6 bases). The length of the CDR3 is 14 residues. V was cut by 0 bases and J by 8 bases, with 12 bases left in between. Germline CDR1 SGHRS, CDR2 YFSETQ. Looking up the rest from reference TRBV5-1 and TRBJ2-1 gives the full variable domain: KAGVTQTPRYLIKTRGQQVTLSCSPISGHRSVSWYQQTPGQGLQFLFEYFSETQRNKGNFPGRFSGRQFSNSRSEMNVSTLELGDSALYLCASSLDKREDEQFFGPGTRLTVL.